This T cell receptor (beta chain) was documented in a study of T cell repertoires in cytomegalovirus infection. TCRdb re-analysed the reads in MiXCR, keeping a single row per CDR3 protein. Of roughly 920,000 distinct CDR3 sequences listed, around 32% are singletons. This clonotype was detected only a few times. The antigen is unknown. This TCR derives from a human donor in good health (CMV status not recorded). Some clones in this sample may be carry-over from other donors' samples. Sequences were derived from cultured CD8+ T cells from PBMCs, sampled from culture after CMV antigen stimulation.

The CDR3 coding sequence is TGTGCCAGCAGTTTATCGTTTGGAGGGGGTTATGGCTACACCTTC. It translates to CASSLSFGGGYGYTF. The rearrangement joins TRBV27 to TRBJ1-2; perhaps TRBD1 as D (6 bases). Germline loops: CDR1 MNHEY, CDR2 SMNVEV (reference sequence). V dropped 0 bases and J dropped 5 bases, with 13 bases sitting between them. This CDR3 spans 15 amino acids.